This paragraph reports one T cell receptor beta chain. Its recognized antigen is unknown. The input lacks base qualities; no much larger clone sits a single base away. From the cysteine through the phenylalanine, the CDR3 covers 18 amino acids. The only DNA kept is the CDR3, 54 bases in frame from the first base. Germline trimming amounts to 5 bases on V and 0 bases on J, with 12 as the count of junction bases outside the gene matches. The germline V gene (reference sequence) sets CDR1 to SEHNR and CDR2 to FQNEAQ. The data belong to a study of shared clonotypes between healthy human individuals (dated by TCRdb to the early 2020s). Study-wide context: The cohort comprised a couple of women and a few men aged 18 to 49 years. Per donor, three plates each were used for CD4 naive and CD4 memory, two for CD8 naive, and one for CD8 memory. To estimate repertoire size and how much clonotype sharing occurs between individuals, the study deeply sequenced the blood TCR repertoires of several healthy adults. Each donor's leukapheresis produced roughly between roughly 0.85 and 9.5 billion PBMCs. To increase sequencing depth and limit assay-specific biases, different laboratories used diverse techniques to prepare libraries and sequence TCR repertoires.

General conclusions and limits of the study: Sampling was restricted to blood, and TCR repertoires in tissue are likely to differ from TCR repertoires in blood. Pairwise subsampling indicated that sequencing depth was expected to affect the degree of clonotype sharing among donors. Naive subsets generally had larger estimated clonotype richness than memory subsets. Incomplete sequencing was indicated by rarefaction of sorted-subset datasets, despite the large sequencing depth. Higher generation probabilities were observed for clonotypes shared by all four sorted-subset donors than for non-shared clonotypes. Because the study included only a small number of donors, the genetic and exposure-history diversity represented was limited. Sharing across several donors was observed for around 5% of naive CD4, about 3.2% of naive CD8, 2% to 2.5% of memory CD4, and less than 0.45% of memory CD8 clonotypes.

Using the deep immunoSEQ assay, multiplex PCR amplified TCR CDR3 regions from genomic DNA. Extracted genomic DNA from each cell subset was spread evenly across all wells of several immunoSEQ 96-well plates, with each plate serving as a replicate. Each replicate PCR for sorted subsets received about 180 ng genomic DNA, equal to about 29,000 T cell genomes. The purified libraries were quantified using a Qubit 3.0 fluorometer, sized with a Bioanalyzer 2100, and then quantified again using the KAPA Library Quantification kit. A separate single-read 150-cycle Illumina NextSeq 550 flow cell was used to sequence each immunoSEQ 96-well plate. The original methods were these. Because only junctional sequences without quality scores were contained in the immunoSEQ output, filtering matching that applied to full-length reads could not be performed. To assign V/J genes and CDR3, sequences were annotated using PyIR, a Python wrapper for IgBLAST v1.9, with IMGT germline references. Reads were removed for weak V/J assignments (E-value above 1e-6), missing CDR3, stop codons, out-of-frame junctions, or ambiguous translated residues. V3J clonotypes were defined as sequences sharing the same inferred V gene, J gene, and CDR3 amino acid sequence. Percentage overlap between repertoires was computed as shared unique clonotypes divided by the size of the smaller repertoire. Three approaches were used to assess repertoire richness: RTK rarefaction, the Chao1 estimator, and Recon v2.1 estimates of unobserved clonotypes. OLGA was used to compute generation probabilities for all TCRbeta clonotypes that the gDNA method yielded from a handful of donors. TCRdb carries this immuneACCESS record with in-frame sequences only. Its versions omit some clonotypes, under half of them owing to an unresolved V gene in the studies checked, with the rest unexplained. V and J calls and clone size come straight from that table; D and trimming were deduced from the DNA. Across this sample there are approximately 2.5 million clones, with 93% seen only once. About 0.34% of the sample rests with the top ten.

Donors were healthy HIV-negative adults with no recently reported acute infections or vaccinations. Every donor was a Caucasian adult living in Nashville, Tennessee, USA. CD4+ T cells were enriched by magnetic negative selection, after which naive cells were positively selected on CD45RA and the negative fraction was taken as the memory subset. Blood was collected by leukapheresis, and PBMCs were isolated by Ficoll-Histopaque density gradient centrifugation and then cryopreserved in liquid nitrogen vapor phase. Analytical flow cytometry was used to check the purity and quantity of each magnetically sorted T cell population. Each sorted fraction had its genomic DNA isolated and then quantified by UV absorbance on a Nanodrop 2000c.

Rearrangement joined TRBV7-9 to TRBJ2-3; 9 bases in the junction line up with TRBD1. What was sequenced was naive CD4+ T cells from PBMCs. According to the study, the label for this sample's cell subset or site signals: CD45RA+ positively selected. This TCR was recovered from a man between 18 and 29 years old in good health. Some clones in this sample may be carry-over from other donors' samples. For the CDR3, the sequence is CASSARDRDLESTDTQYF. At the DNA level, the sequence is TGTGCCAGCAGCGCCCGGGACAGGGACCTGGAGAGCACAGATACGCAGTATTTT.